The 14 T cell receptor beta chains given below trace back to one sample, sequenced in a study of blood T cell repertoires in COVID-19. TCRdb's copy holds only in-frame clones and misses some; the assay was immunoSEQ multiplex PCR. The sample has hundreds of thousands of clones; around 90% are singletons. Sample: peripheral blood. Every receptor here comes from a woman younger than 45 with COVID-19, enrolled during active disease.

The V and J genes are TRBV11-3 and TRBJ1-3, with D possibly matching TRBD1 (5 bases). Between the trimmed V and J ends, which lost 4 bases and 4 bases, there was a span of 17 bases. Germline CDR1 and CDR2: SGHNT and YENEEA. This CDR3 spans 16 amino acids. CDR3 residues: CASSSLSRVMGNTIYF. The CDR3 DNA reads TGTGCCAGCAGCTCTCTGTCCAGGGTAATGGGAAACACCATATATTTT.

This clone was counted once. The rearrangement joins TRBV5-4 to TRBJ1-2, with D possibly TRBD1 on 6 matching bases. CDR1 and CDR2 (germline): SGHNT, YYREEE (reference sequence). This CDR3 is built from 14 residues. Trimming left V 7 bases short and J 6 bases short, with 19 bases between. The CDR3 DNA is TGTGCCAGCTCTCCTATGGCAGGGGTCCATGGCTACACCTTC. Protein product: CASSPMAGVHGYTF.

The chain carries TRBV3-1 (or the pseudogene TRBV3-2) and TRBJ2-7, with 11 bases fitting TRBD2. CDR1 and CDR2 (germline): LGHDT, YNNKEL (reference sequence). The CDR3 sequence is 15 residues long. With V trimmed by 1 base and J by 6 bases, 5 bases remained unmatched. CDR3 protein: CASSQGRLAGSEQYV. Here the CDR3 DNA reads TGTGCCAGCAGCCAAGGTCGACTAGCGGGGTCCGAGCAGTACGTC.

The CDR3 DNA reads as TGTGCCAGCAGCTTGGACAGAACTAATTCACCCCTCCACTTT. This sequence encodes CASSLDRTNSPLHF. This chain joins TRBV7-2 and TRBJ1-6, with D perhaps TRBD1 (6 bases). The CDR3 has 14 amino acids. Trimming took 3 bases from V and 6 from J, leaving 9 bases between them. The V gene's germline CDR1 is SGHTA and CDR2 FQGNSA.

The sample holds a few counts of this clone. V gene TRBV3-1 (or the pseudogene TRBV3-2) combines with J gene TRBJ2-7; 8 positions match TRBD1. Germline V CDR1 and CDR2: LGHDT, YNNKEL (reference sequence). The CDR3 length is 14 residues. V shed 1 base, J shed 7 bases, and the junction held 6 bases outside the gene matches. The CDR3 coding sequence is TGTGCCAGCAGCCAAGGCAGGGGGCTCTTGGAGCAGTACTTC. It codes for CASSQGRGLLEQYF.

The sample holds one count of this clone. The CDR3 region is CASSIIPGRPGGTGELFF. The CDR3 nucleotides are TGTGCCAGTAGTATAATTCCCGGACGGCCCGGGGGCACCGGGGAGCTGTTTTTT. This sequence joins TRBV19 and TRBJ2-2, with D possibly matching TRBD2 (6 bases). This CDR3 has 18 amino acids. Deletions cut 2 bases from V and 4 bases from J, with 20 bases between. The V gene's germline CDR1 is LNHDA and CDR2 SQIVND (reference sequence).

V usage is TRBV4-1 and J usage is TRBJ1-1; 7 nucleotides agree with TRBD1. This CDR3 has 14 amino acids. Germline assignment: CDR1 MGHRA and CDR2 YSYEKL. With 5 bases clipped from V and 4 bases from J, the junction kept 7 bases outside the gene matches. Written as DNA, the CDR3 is TGCGCCAGCAGCTTCCGGACAGGATCCACTGAAGCTTTCTTT. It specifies CASSFRTGSTEAFF.

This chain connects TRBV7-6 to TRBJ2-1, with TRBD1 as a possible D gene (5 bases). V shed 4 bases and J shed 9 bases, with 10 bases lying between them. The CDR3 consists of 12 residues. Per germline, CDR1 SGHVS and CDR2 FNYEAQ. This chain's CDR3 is CASSSPRGEQFF. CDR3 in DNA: TGTGCCAGCAGCTCGCCAAGGGGTGAGCAGTTCTTC.

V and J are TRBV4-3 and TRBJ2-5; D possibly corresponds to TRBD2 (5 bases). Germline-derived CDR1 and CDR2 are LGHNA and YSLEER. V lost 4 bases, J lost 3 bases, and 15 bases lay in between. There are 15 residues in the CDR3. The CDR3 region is CASSPSDYGEETQYF. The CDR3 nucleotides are TGCGCCAGCAGCCCATCCGATTACGGGGAAGAGACCCAGTACTTC.

CDR3 sequence: CATSPWPGAGENEQFF. The CDR3 DNA sequence: TGTGCCACCAGCCCATGGCCCGGGGCAGGGGAAAATGAGCAGTTCTTC. The rearrangement joins TRBV15 to TRBJ2-1; D is possibly TRBD1 (6 bases). This CDR3 is built from 16 residues. Per the germline V gene, CDR1 is LNHNV and CDR2 is YYDKDF (reference sequence). Trimming shortened V by 5 bases and J by 7 bases, and 21 bases separated the two germline ends.

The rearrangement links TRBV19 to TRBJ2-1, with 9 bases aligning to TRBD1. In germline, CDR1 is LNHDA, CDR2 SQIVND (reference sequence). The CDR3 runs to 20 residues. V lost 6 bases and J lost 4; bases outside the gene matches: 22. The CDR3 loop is CASSDTGTGLPPAVYNEQFF. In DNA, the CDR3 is TGTGCCAGTAGCGACACCGGGACAGGGCTCCCTCCGGCGGTTTACAATGAGCAGTTCTTC.

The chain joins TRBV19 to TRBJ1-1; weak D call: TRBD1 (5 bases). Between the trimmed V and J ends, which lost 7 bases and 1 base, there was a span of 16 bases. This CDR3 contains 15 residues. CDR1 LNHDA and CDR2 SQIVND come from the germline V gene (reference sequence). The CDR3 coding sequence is TGTGCCAGTACCCTTCGAAGGGGCCGGAACACTGAAGCTTTCTTT. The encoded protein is CASTLRRGRNTEAFF.

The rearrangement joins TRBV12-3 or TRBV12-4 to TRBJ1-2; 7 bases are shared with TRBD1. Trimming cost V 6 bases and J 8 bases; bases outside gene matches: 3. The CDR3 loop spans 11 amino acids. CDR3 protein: CASSDRVGYTF. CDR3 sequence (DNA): TGTGCCAGCAGCGACAGGGTCGGCTACACCTTC.

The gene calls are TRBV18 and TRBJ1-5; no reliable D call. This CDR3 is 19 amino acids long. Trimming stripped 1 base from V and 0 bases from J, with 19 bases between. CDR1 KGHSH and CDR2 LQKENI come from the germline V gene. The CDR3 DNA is TGTGCCAGCTCACCACGCACCGTGCGGGGATCCTATAGCAATCAGCCCCAGCATTTT. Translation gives CASSPRTVRGSYSNQPQHF.